This T cell receptor beta chain was retrieved from a study of blood T cell repertoires in COVID-19. Study-level background: Collection of acute and convalescent COVID-19 samples took place in the United States, Italy and Spain. T cells, B-cell-depleted T cells, or PBMCs supplied cDNA or gDNA.

This CDR3 is 15 amino acids long. Germline V CDR1 and CDR2: SNHLY, FYNNEI. V was shortened by 0 bases and J by 2 bases, with 8 bases between the two germline ends. In the original processing: How many nucleated cells were present was estimated from reference gene primer amplification. Generated by immunoSEQ multiplex PCR, the TCRdb table keeps only in-frame clones and is missing some. For V, J and clone size, that table is used; D and trimming come from the DNA. The sample has tens of thousands of clones; around nine tenths are singletons. The TCR comes from a man aged 55-75 years with active or convalescent COVID-19. The sequenced material came from peripheral blood. V and J are TRBV2 and TRBJ1-3; D is unresolved. The CDR3 nucleotides are TGTGCCAGCAGTGAAGCGAGGGATACTGGAAACACCATATATTTT. The encoded protein is CASSEARDTGNTIYF.